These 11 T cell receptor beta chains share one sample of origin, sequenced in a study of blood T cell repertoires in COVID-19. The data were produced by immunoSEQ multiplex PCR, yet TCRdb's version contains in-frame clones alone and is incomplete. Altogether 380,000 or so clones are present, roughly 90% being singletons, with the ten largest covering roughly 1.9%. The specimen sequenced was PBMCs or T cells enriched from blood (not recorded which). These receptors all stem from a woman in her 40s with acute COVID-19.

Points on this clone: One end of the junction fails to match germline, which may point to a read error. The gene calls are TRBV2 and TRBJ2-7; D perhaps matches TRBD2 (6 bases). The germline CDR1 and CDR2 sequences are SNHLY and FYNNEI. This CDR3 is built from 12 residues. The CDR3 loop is CASSEGRGSGDF. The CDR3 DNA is TGTGCCAGCAGTGAAGGTAGGGGATCGGGGGACTTC.

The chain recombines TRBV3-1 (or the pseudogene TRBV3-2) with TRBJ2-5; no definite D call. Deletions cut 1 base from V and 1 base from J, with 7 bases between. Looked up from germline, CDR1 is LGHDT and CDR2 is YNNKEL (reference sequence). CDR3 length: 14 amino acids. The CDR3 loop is CASSQAPLQETQYF. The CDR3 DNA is TGTGCCAGCAGCCAAGCTCCACTCCAAGAGACCCAGTACTTC.

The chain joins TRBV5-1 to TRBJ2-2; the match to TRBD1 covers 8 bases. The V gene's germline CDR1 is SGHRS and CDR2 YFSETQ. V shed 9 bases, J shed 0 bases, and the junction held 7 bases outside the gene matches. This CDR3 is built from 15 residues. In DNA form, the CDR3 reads TGCGCCACCGGACAGGGACCTCCGAACACCGGGGAGCTGTTTTTT. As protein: CATGQGPPNTGELFF.

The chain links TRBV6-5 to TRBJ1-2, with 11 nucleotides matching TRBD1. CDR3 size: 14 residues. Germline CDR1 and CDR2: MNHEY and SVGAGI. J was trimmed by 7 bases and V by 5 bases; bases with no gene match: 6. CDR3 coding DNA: TGTGCCAGCAGTAGAGGACAGGGGGCTTCTGGCTACACCTTC. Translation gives CASSRGQGASGYTF.

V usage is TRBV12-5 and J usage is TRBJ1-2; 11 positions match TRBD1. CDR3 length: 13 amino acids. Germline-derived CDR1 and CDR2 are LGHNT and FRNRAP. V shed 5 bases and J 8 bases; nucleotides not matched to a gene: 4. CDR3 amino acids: CASGPGQGAGYTF. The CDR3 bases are TGTGCTAGTGGTCCAGGACAGGGGGCAGGCTACACCTTC. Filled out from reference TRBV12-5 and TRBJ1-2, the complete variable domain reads DARVTQTPRHKVTEMGQEVTMRCQPILGHNTVFWYRQTMMQGLELLAYFRNRAPLDDSGMPKDRFSAEMPDATLATLKIQPSEPRDSAVYFCASGPGQGAGYTFGSGTRLTVV.

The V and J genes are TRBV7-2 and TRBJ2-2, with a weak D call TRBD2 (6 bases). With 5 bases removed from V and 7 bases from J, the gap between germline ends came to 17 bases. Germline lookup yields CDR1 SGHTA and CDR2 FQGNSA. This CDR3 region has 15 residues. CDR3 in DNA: TGTGCCAGCAGCCCCCCCTGGGGGGATCACGGGGAGCTGTTTTTT. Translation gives CASSPPWGDHGELFF.

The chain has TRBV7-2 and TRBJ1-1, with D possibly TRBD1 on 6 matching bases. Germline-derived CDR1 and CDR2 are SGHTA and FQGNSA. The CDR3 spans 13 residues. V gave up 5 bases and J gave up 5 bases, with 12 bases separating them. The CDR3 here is CASSATGFTEAFF. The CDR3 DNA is TGTGCCAGCAGCGCTACAGGGTTTACTGAAGCTTTCTTT.

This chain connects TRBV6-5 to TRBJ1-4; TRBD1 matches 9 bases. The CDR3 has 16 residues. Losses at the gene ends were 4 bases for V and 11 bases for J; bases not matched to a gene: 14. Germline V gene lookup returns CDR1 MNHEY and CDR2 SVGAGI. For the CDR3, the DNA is TGTGCCAGCAGTTCCCCGGGACAGGGCCCAGGATGGAAACTGTTTTTT. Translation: CASSSPGQGPGWKLFF.

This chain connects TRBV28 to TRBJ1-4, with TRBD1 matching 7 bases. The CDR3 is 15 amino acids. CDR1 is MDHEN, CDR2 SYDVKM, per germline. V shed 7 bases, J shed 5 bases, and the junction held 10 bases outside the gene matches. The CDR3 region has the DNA TGTGCCAGCACCACTCCGACAGGGCCAAATGAAAAACTGTTTTTT. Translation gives CASTTPTGPNEKLFF.

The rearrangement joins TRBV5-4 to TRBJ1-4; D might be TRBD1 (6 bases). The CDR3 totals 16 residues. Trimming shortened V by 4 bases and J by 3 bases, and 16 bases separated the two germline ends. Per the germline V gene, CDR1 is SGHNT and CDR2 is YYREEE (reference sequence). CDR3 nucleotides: TGTGCCAGCAGCCCCACGGGACAAGCAGCTAATGAAAAACTGTTTTTT. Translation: CASSPTGQAANEKLFF.

CDR3: CASSFRRTGDGNQPQHF. The CDR3 DNA follows: TGTGCCAGCAGCTTTCGAAGGACAGGGGATGGCAATCAGCCCCAGCATTTT. This chain uses TRBV5-4 with TRBJ1-5; 9 nucleotides agree with TRBD1. V was clipped by 2 bases and J by 2 bases; unmatched bases: 8. The CDR3 sequence is 17 residues long. CDR1 SGHNT and CDR2 YYREEE come from the germline V gene (reference sequence).